Listed here are 32 T cell receptor beta chains from one sample, sequenced in a study of OX40 agonist ivuxolimab in advanced cancers. TCRdb's table, derived via immunoSEQ multiplex PCR, lists solely in-frame clones and lacks some. The sample records fewer than 95,000 clones, about 82% being singletons. Specimen: CD4+ or CD8+ T cells sorted from blood, collected in a trial of the OX40 agonist ivuxolimab. All receptors derive from an adult with an advanced solid tumor such as melanoma, head and neck, liver or kidney cancer.

The chain is built from TRBV18 and TRBJ2-2; D is unresolved. Germline CDR1 and CDR2: KGHSH and LQKENI. V was pared by 3 bases and J by 2 bases, with 10 bases between. This CDR3 contains 15 residues. CDR3 sequence (DNA): TGTGCCAGCTCACCCCCTGGATCCAACACCGGGGAGCTGTTTTTT. Translation: CASSPPGSNTGELFF.

This clone was counted a few times. The rearrangement joins TRBV14 to TRBJ2-7, with TRBD1 matching over 8 bases. The V gene end was trimmed by 4 bases and the J gene end by 4 bases; junction bases not matched to a gene: 9. This CDR3 contains 15 residues. The V gene's germline CDR1 is SGHDN and CDR2 FVKESK. CDR3 region: CASSLSGGQGYEQYF. The CDR3 bases are TGTGCCAGCAGCCTCTCGGGTGGACAGGGTTACGAGCAGTACTTC.

This chain connects TRBV6-5 to TRBJ2-2; TRBD2 might be the D (6 bases). From germline, CDR1 is MNHEY and CDR2 SVGAGI. The germline V and J ends were trimmed by 7 bases and 0 bases, with 12 bases remaining between them. The CDR3 totals 15 residues. CDR3 sequence (DNA): TGTGCCAGCAATCCCGGGAGCGCGAACACCGGGGAGCTGTTTTTT. Amino acid sequence: CASNPGSANTGELFF.

The CDR3 region has the DNA TGTGCCTGGAGTGTCGGACTAGCGGGGGGGACCCAGTACTTC. Protein sequence: CAWSVGLAGGTQYF. The V gene is TRBV30, the J gene TRBJ2-5, with 14 nucleotides matching TRBD2. The germline V gene encodes CDR1 GTSNPN and CDR2 SVGIG (reference sequence). The CDR3 runs 14 residues. The V gene end was trimmed by 0 bases and the J gene end by 7 bases; junction bases not matched to a gene: 1.

V usage is TRBV5-1 and J usage is TRBJ2-1; 9 positions agree with TRBD1. CDR1 SGHRS and CDR2 YFSETQ come from the germline V gene. The junction had 9 bases not matched to a gene; V was cut back by 4 bases and J by 7 bases. The CDR3 is 15 residues long. This chain's CDR3 is CASSPYEDRGNEQFF. The CDR3 bases are TGCGCCAGCAGCCCTTACGAGGACAGGGGAAATGAGCAGTTCTTC.

The chain joins TRBV5-6 to TRBJ2-4, with a tentative D call TRBD1 (6 bases). This CDR3 is built from 14 residues. Germline CDR1 SGHDT, CDR2 YYEEEE. V gave up 2 bases and J gave up 8 bases, with 14 bases separating them. CDR3 sequence: CASSFPGADDIQYF. The DNA for the CDR3 is TGTGCCAGCAGCTTCCCAGGGGCTGATGACATTCAGTACTTC.

Concerning this clone itself: In the same sample, other DNA sequences code for this CDR3. V and J are TRBV18 and TRBJ2-7, with TRBD1 matching over 7 bases. V lost 2 bases to trimming and J lost 2 bases; unmatched junction nucleotides: 3. The CDR3 spans 14 residues. CDR1 and CDR2 (germline): KGHSH, LQKENI. In DNA, the CDR3 is TGTGCCAGCTCACCAAGACAGGGCACCTACGAGCAGTACTTC. Translated: CASSPRQGTYEQYF.

The chain is built from TRBV7-2 and TRBJ1-2; the match to TRBD1 covers 7 bases. Germline CDR1 is SGHTA and CDR2 is FQGNSA. The trim removed 4 bases at V and 2 bases at J, leaving 10 bases unmatched. The CDR3 totals 16 residues. CDR3 protein: CASSSAPGQLNYGYTF. CDR3 DNA sequence: TGTGCCAGCAGCTCGGCCCCGGGACAGCTCAACTATGGCTACACCTTC. The whole variable domain, filled in from reference TRBV7-2 and TRBJ1-2, reads GAGVSQSPSNKVTEKGKDVELRCDPISGHTALYWYRQSLGQGLEFLIYFQGNSAPDKSGLPSDRFSAERTGGSVSTLTIQRTQQEDSAVYLCASSSAPGQLNYGYTFGSGTRLTVV.

The CDR3: CAWSPVFGTEAFF. The CDR3 DNA sequence: TGTGCCTGGAGCCCCGTGTTCGGCACTGAAGCTTTCTTT. The chain combines TRBV30 with TRBJ1-1, with D uncertain. The germline CDR1 and CDR2 sequences are GTSNPN and SVGIG (reference sequence). This CDR3 contains 13 residues. The ends were cut back, 3 bases at V and 4 bases at J, with 12 bases in the middle.

The genes are TRBV19 and TRBJ1-2; TRBD1 might be the D (5 bases). Germline assignment: CDR1 LNHDA and CDR2 SQIVND (reference sequence). This CDR3 has 15 amino acids. Trimming removed 1 base at V and 4 bases at J, with 13 bases between. The CDR3 here is CASSIGGTQVYGYTF. The CDR3 DNA reads TGTGCCAGTAGTATAGGGGGGACGCAAGTCTATGGCTACACCTTC. Drawing the rest from reference TRBV19 and TRBJ1-2, the complete variable domain is DGGITQSPKYLFRKEGQNVTLSCEQNLNHDAMYWYRQDPGQGLRLIYYSQIVNDFQKGDIAEGYSVSREKKESFPLTVTSAQKNPTAFYLCASSIGGTQVYGYTFGSGTRLTVV.

The chain couples TRBV30 to TRBJ2-6; tentatively, D is TRBD2 (6 bases). From germline, CDR1 is GTSNPN and CDR2 SVGIG (reference sequence). V lost 2 bases, J lost 3 bases, and 8 bases lay in between. This CDR3 contains 14 residues. The CDR3 loop reads CAWSFGGGANVLTF. As DNA, the CDR3 is TGTGCCTGGAGTTTCGGGGGTGGGGCCAACGTCCTGACTTTC. The full variable domain, completed using reference TRBV30 and TRBJ2-6, is SQTIHQWPATLVQPVGSPLSLECTVEGTSNPNLYWYRQAAGRGLQLLFYSVGIGQISSEVPQNLSASRPQDRQFILSSKKLLLSDSGFYLCAWSFGGGANVLTFGAGSRLTVL.

The chain employs TRBV7-6 and TRBJ2-3; D remains ambiguous. Germline lookup yields CDR1 SGHVS and CDR2 FNYEAQ. The V end lost 3 bases, the J end lost 4 bases, and 8 bases lay between the germline ends. The CDR3 length is 13 residues. The CDR3: CASSLSWPDTQYF. The CDR3 nucleotides read TGTGCCAGCAGCTTGAGCTGGCCAGATACGCAGTATTTT.

V gene TRBV7-2 combines with J gene TRBJ1-6; D gene ambiguous. Germline loops: CDR1 SGHTA, CDR2 FQGNSA. The CDR3 totals 17 residues. V was clipped by 5 bases and J by 0 bases, with 14 bases between them. Here the CDR3 DNA reads TGTGCCAGCAGCGCCAGGACGGGGAGCTCCTATAATTCACCCCTCCACTTT. Translation gives CASSARTGSSYNSPLHF.

CDR3 sequence: CASSMGTNEKLFF. In nucleotides, the CDR3 is TGTGCCAGCAGTATGGGGACTAATGAAAAACTGTTTTTT. This chain links TRBV2 with TRBJ1-4; unclear D gene. The germline gives CDR1 SNHLY, CDR2 FYNNEI. V dropped 5 bases and J dropped 2 bases, with 6 bases sitting between them. CDR3 length: 13 amino acids.

Only one count was recorded for this clone. The chain joins TRBV6-5 to TRBJ1-5; 7 bases line up with TRBD1. Germline V CDR1 and CDR2: MNHEY, SVGAGI. This CDR3 is 14 amino acids long. J gave up 4 bases and V 6 bases, and 6 bases lay outside the gene matches. CDR3 amino acids: CASSQAQGNQPQHF. CDR3 DNA sequence: TGTGCCAGCAGCCAGGCACAGGGGAATCAGCCCCAGCATTTT.

The chain is built from TRBV2 and TRBJ2-2, with TRBD1 identical over 7 bases. The V and J ends lost 6 bases and 4 bases, in that order; junction bases with no gene match: 2. CDR1 is SNHLY and CDR2 is FYNNEI in the germline V gene. CDR3 length: 13 residues. CDR3 residues: CASSRQGTGELFF. CDR3 DNA sequence: TGTGCCAGCAGCCGACAGGGCACCGGGGAGCTGTTTTTT.

J is TRBJ1-2 and V is TRBV27, with a possible D match to TRBD1 (6 bases). The CDR3 spans 14 residues. Germline CDR1 and CDR2: MNHEY and SMNVEV (reference sequence). V was cut by 5 bases and J by 3 bases, with 13 bases left in between. The CDR3 coding sequence is TGTGCCAGCAGTCTTACCCGGACAGACTATGGCTACACCTTC. Protein: CASSLTRTDYGYTF.

CDR3 sequence (DNA): TGTGCCAGCAGCTTAGCGAACAGGGGGAACTACGAGCAGTACTTC. It translates to CASSLANRGNYEQYF. The rearrangement joins TRBV7-9 to TRBJ2-7; the match to TRBD1 covers 8 bases. The germline CDR1 and CDR2 sequences are SEHNR and FQNEAQ (reference sequence). V trimming: 0 bases; J trimming: 3 bases; junction bases outside the gene matches: 4. This CDR3 contains 15 residues.

V is TRBV11-2 and J is TRBJ1-3; possibly TRBD1 for D (6 bases). CDR3 length equals 15 residues. CDR1 is SGHAT and CDR2 is FQNNGV in the germline V gene. Trimming removed 5 bases from V and 1 base from J, with 12 bases in between. The CDR3 protein is CASSLQQGSGNTIYF. CDR3 nucleotides: TGTGCCAGCAGCCTCCAACAGGGATCTGGAAACACCATATATTTT. The full variable domain, with the rest looked up from reference TRBV11-2 and TRBJ1-3, is EAGVAQSPRYKIIEKRQSVAFWCNPISGHATLYWYQQILGQGPKLLIQFQNNGVVDDSQLPKDRFSAERLKGVDSTLKIQPAKLEDSAVYLCASSLQQGSGNTIYFGEGSWLTVV.

The chain couples TRBV6-5 to TRBJ1-6; tentatively, D is TRBD1 (6 bases). Germline-derived CDR1 and CDR2 are MNHEY and SVGAGI. The CDR3 is 15 residues long. V lost 2 bases, J lost 8 bases, and 13 bases lay in between. The DNA for the CDR3 is TGTGCCAGCAGTTACCGCCGACAGGCCGATTCACCCCTCCACTTT. This translates into CASSYRRQADSPLHF.

The CDR3 here is CASSSGTNTDTQYF. The DNA of the CDR3 is TGTGCCAGCAGCTCCGGGACTAACACAGATACGCAGTATTTT. The chain links TRBV7-6 to TRBJ2-3, with TRBD2 identical over 7 bases. Per germline, CDR1 SGHVS and CDR2 FNYEAQ. The CDR3 totals 14 residues. V was clipped by 4 bases and J by 2 bases; unmatched bases: 3.

V and J are TRBV2 and TRBJ2-5; D is unresolved. The CDR3 runs to 11 residues. V lost 4 bases and J 13 bases, leaving 13 bases between the germline ends. Per the germline V gene, CDR1 is SNHLY and CDR2 is FYNNEI. The CDR3 protein is CASSVYRQSYF. The CDR3 bases are TGTGCCAGCAGTGTCTATCGCCAGTCGTACTTC.

The rearrangement uses TRBV19 and TRBJ2-4; the match to TRBD1 covers 8 bases. The J segment lost 6 bases and the V segment lost 7 bases, leaving 11 bases of the junction unmatched. The CDR3 runs to 15 residues. Per germline, CDR1 LNHDA and CDR2 SQIVND (reference sequence). CDR3 amino acids: CASTSLWTGPNIQYF. The CDR3 region has the DNA TGTGCCAGTACTTCTCTTTGGACAGGGCCAAACATTCAGTACTTC.

This clone turned up a few times. This chain links TRBV7-2 with TRBJ1-6; D is uncertain. Trimming removed 3 bases at V and 4 bases at J, with 4 bases between. The CDR3 runs to 13 residues. CDR1 and CDR2 from the germline V gene are SGHTA and FQGNSA. The CDR3 DNA is TGTGCCAGCAGCTTGGATTATAATTCACCCCTCCACTTT. Translated: CASSLDYNSPLHF.

The V and J genes are TRBV7-2 and TRBJ2-3; 8 nucleotides agree with TRBD2. The CDR3 extends over 16 amino acids. V lost 8 bases and J lost 2; bases outside the gene matches: 12. Germline loops: CDR1 SGHTA, CDR2 FQGNSA. CDR3 DNA sequence: TGTGCCAGCGGCGGTCGGGGGGGGGCCCCCACAGATACGCAGTATTTT. Amino acids: CASGGRGGAPTDTQYF.

Turning to this clone: Within the sample, other DNA sequences also encode this same CDR3. The J gene is TRBJ1-2, the V gene TRBV6-5; D remains ambiguous. Trimming took 0 bases from V and 8 from J, leaving 16 bases between them. The CDR3 contains 15 residues. Germline values: CDR1 MNHEY, CDR2 SVGAGI. CDR3 sequence: CASSYSVPGLQGYTF. CDR3 nucleotide sequence: TGTGCCAGCAGTTACTCGGTTCCAGGATTGCAGGGCTACACCTTC.

The CDR3 sequence is CASSLNGQGGTEAFF. In DNA, the CDR3 is TGCGCCAGCAGCTTAAACGGACAGGGGGGGACTGAAGCTTTCTTT. V gene TRBV5-1 combines with J gene TRBJ1-1, with TRBD1 matching over 10 bases. The germline CDR1 and CDR2 sequences are SGHRS and YFSETQ. Trimming removed 2 bases from V and 5 bases from J; junction bases left unmatched: 6. The CDR3 covers 15 residues.

The chain combines TRBV11-2 with TRBJ1-6; D might be TRBD1 (5 bases). The ends were cut back, 4 bases at V and 4 bases at J, with 11 bases in the middle. In germline, CDR1 is SGHAT, CDR2 FQNNGV. The CDR3 totals 15 residues. In DNA, the CDR3 is TGTGCCAGCAGCTCCCGGACACCTTATAATTCACCCCTCCACTTT. Amino acid sequence: CASSSRTPYNSPLHF. Full variable domain (remainder filled in from reference TRBV11-2 and TRBJ1-6): EAGVAQSPRYKIIEKRQSVAFWCNPISGHATLYWYQQILGQGPKLLIQFQNNGVVDDSQLPKDRFSAERLKGVDSTLKIQPAKLEDSAVYLCASSSRTPYNSPLHFGNGTRLTVT.

This CDR3 reads CASSPGGDYGYTF. CDR3 sequence (DNA): TGTGCCAGCAGTCCAGGAGGGGACTATGGCTACACCTTC. The gene calls are TRBV6-5 and TRBJ1-2; TRBD1 might be the D (5 bases). Between the trimmed V and J ends, which lost 5 bases and 3 bases, there was a span of 10 bases. The CDR3 is 13 residues long. Germline loops: CDR1 MNHEY, CDR2 SVGAGI.

V and J are TRBV6-5 and TRBJ2-2, with D perhaps TRBD2 (6 bases). Trimming shortened V by 4 bases and J by 2 bases, and 11 bases separated the two germline ends. CDR1 and CDR2 (germline): MNHEY, SVGAGI. This CDR3 has 15 amino acids. The CDR3 nucleotides read TGTGCCAGCAGTTTCGGGACTCACAACACCGGGGAGCTGTTTTTT. This encodes CASSFGTHNTGELFF.

The rearrangement uses TRBV19 and TRBJ1-6, with TRBD1 matching over 7 bases. Trimming took 6 bases from V and 2 from J; bases not matched to a gene: 7. CDR1 and CDR2 (germline): LNHDA, SQIVND (reference sequence). The CDR3 is 16 residues long. The CDR3 DNA reads as TGTGCCAGTAGCGGCGAAGGGACAGCCTATAATTCACCCCTCCACTTT. Amino acid sequence: CASSGEGTAYNSPLHF.

This clone came up a few times. V usage is TRBV6-5 and J usage is TRBJ1-6; the match to TRBD1 covers 7 bases. The V gene's germline CDR1 is MNHEY and CDR2 SVGAGI. This CDR3 contains 14 residues. The J segment lost 7 bases and the V segment lost 0 bases, leaving 0 bases of the junction unmatched. CDR3 sequence reads: CASSYSTGNSPLHF. The CDR3 DNA is TGTGCCAGCAGTTACTCGACAGGGAATTCACCCCTCCACTTT.